These T cell receptor beta chains were read from a single sample in a study of Ad26.COV2.S vaccination and SARS-CoV-2 variants. TCRdb's table, derived via immunoSEQ multiplex PCR, lists solely in-frame clones and lacks some. The sample yields about 500,000 clones, 89% seen once. Here the sequenced sample was peripheral blood, taken in a trial of Ad26.COV2.S vaccine versus placebo. The receptors stem from a person between 18 and 65 years old who received the Ad26.COV2.S COVID-19 vaccine or a placebo. Each CDR3 is given with its conserved first and last residue. The order of the fields is J gene, V gene, clone size, D gene, CDR3 DNA, CDR3 protein. D genes are given only for firm matches. For some rows the clone size is stated as once, few or many, or as a class when expanded; others skip it.

TRBJ1-1 | TRBV2 | . | TRBD1 | TGTGCCAGCAGTGGCACAGGGGGCACCACTGAAGCTTTCTTT | CASSGTGGTTEAFF
TRBJ2-7 | TRBV4-3 | . | . | TGCGCCAGCAGCCAAGGGCAGTTAAGCGAGCAGTACTTC | CASSQGQLSEQYF
TRBJ2-3 | TRBV9 | . | . | TGTGCCAGCAGCGTATATTATCGGGGCACAGATACGCAGTATTTT | CASSVYYRGTDTQYF
TRBJ1-2 | TRBV7-9 | . | . | TGTGCCAGCAGCTGGGCCCGACTAAATGGGAGTGGCTACACCTTC | CASSWARLNGSGYTF
TRBJ2-2 | TRBV7-3 | once | . | TGTGCCAGCAGCCCGAAACAGGGTTCGGCGTTCGGGGAGCTGTTTTTT | CASSPKQGSAFGELFF
TRBJ1-4 | TRBV30 | . | . | TGTGCCTGGAGGAGGGGGACGGCTGGTAATGAAAAACTGTTTTTT | CAWRRGTAGNEKLFF
TRBJ1-1 | TRBV3-1/TRBV3-2 | . | TRBD1 | TGTGCCAGCAGACCCAGGGACAGAAACACTGAAGCTTTCTTT | CASRPRDRNTEAFF
TRBJ1-1 | TRBV10-3 | . | . | TGTGCCATCAGTGATCAGGGCAGGGGGAACACTGAAGCTTTCTTT | CAISDQGRGNTEAFF
TRBJ2-1 | TRBV18 | . | . | TGTGCCAGCTCACCTACAGGGACTCGCTCCTACAATGAGCAGTTCTTC | CASSPTGTRSYNEQFF
TRBJ2-7 | TRBV28 | . | . | TGTGCCACCCTAGGTAGCTCCTACGAGCAGTACTTC | CATLGSSYEQYF
TRBJ2-4 | TRBV20-1 | . | . | TGCAGTGCTAGTGCTAGCACAGGGGCCAAAAACATTCAGTACTTC | CSASASTGAKNIQYF
TRBJ1-2 | TRBV29-1 | . | TRBD1 | TGCAGCGTGTCCCGGGACAGGGACCTCGCTGGCTACACCTTC | CSVSRDRDLAGYTF
TRBJ2-2 | TRBV7-9 | . | . | TGTGCCAGCAGCTTCCTTTTTAAGGTGAACACCGGGGAGCTGTTTTTT | CASSFLFKVNTGELFF
TRBJ1-1 | TRBV25-1 | once | . | TGTGCCAGCGCTTCCCCCGGTCCGACTGAAGCTTTCTTT | CASASPGPTEAFF
TRBJ2-6 | TRBV2 | . | TRBD2 | TGTGCCAGCAGTGGACTAGCGGGATATCCCGGGGCCAACGTCCTGACTTTC | CASSGLAGYPGANVLTF
TRBJ2-2 | TRBV29-1 | many | TRBD1 | TGCAGCGTCCCCGGACAGGGAGACACCGGGGAGCTGTTTTTT | CSVPGQGDTGELFF
TRBJ2-1 | TRBV30 | . | TRBD2 | TGTGCCTGGAGTCCGCGGGGGGGAGAGCAGTTCTTC | CAWSPRGGEQFF
TRBJ1-4 | TRBV19 | . | . | TGTGCCAGTAGTACATTTGTTCTGGAAAAACTGTTTTTT | CASSTFVLEKLFF
TRBJ1-3 | TRBV30 | . | . | TGTGCCTGGGCGGCTGGAAACACCATATATTTT | CAWAAGNTIYF
TRBJ2-7 | TRBV6-6 | . | TRBD1 | TGTGCCAGCATCGCCCGGGACAGATCCGTGCAGTACTTC | CASIARDRSVQYF
TRBJ2-1 | TRBV10-3 | once | TRBD1 | TGTGCCATCAGTCTGGGACAGGGTTATTCTGTGGCCAATGAGCAGTTCTTC | CAISLGQGYSVANEQFF
TRBJ2-1 | TRBV5-8 | . | . | TGTGCCAGCAGCTTCCGGACGGTAAAAGGGAATGAGCAGTTCTTC | CASSFRTVKGNEQFF